These T cell receptor beta chains were read from a single sample in a study of CD8+ T cells in alopecia areata. Data came from immunoSEQ multiplex PCR; TCRdb stores just in-frame clones and leaves some out. This sample carries 90,000 to 130,000 clones, roughly 60% of them seen once, and the ten largest clones take 20% to 25%. The sample was CD8+ T cells sorted from blood. These receptors all come from a human donor in good health. Each CDR3 is given with its conserved first and last residue. A D gene is named only where the DNA matches it firmly. Expanded clones are given a class, and other clones once, few, many or no size at all.

V,D,size,J,DNA,CDR3
TRBV28,TRBD1,.,TRBJ2-3,TGTGCCAGCAGTACCATTACCGGGACAGGGATTAATATTGGAGATACGCAGTATTTT,CASSTITGTGINIGDTQYF
TRBV23-1,.,.,TRBJ1-6,TGCGCCAGCCATAGTCGTCCAGCCCGATCTTGGAGCTCCTATAATTCACCCCTCCACTTT,CASHSRPARSWSSYNSPLHF
TRBV7-9,.,few,TRBJ2-7,TGTGCCAGCAGTGACGGCCGACAGCAATACGAGCAGTACTTC,CASSDGRQQYEQYF
TRBV13,TRBD2,.,TRBJ2-1,TGTGCCAGCAGCGAGCGGACTAGCGGAGCTTACAATGAGCAGTTCTTC,CASSERTSGAYNEQFF
TRBV7-9,.,.,TRBJ2-1,TGTGCCAGCACCAGGCGGAGGGAGAGCTACAATGAGCAGTTCTTC,CASTRRRESYNEQFF
TRBV27,.,few,TRBJ1-5,TGTGCCAGCAGTTTCTTGGGAGGCAATCAGCCCCAGCATTTT,CASSFLGGNQPQHF
TRBV28,.,.,TRBJ2-5,TGTGCCAGCAGTCCGGTACGGGTGGTAGAGACCCAGTACTTC,CASSPVRVVETQYF
TRBV5-4,TRBD2,few,TRBJ2-3,TGTGCCAGCAGCTTTCTAGCGGGGTCCAGGGGAGATACGCAGTATTTT,CASSFLAGSRGDTQYF
TRBV13,TRBD1,once,TRBJ2-4,TGTGCCAGCAGCATAAGGACAGGGTTTGACAAAAACATTCAGTACTTC,CASSIRTGFDKNIQYF
TRBV29-1,TRBD1,.,TRBJ2-7,TGCAGCGTGTTGACAGGGGGCTCCTACGAGCAGTACTTC,CSVLTGGSYEQYF
TRBV30,.,.,TRBJ2-5,TGTGCCTGGCGCGCCGAAGGAGAGACCCAGTACTTC,CAWRAEGETQYF
TRBV9,.,.,TRBJ2-2,TGTGCCAGCAGTCTGTATGGGGGCGGGGAGCTGTTTTTT,CASSLYGGGELFF
TRBV2,.,few,TRBJ2-4,TGTGCCACCACCGGTGGTCCCGCCCGCGGGTTCTTTAACATTCAGTACTTC,CATTGGPARGFFNIQYF
TRBV30,.,.,TRBJ2-1,TGTGCCTGGGACCTGAGCTCCTACAATGAGCAGTTCTTC,CAWDLSSYNEQFF
TRBV27,.,.,TRBJ2-1,TGTGCCGAACATAGGGGTTACAATGAGCAGTTCTTC,CAEHRGYNEQFF
TRBV7-6,TRBD1,.,TRBJ1-2,TGTGCCAGCAGCCCAGCGGGAACAGGGGTATATGGCTACACCTTC,CASSPAGTGVYGYTF
TRBV4-3,TRBD2,.,TRBJ2-2,TGCGCCAGCAGCCACATCCTAGCGGGGGGGCCCGGGGAGCTGTTTTTT,CASSHILAGGPGELFF
TRBV11-2,.,.,TRBJ2-3,TGTGCCAGCAGCCATGCCGCAGATACGCAGTATTTT,CASSHAADTQYF
TRBV28,.,.,TRBJ2-7,TGTGCCAGCAGTTTTTTAGGGAAAGGCAACGAGCAGTACTTC,CASSFLGKGNEQYF
TRBV14,TRBD2,few,TRBJ2-2,TGTGCCAGCAGCCAAGATAAGTCGACTAGCGGGGGATATACCGGGGAGCTGTTTTTT,CASSQDKSTSGGYTGELFF
TRBV15,.,.,TRBJ2-7,TGTGCCACCAGCAGAGATGGGGGCAGGACCTACGAGCAGTACTTC,CATSRDGGRTYEQYF
TRBV28,.,few,TRBJ2-4,TGTGCCAGCAGAGAGGCCCTAGCCAAAAACATTCAGTACTTC,CASREALAKNIQYF
TRBV7-2,.,few,TRBJ2-7,TGTGCCAGCAGCCTAAGCAGGGGATACGAGCAGTACTTC,CASSLSRGYEQYF
TRBV5-4,.,.,TRBJ1-1,TGTGCCAGCAGTGGGGCGTTTACTGAAGCTTTCTTT,CASSGAFTEAFF
TRBV5-1,.,.,TRBJ1-1,TGCGCCAGCAGCTTGAGAGGAGGGTCCAACACTGAAGCTTTCTTT,CASSLRGGSNTEAFF
TRBV2,.,few,TRBJ1-5,TGTGCCAGCAGTGAAGCGCTAGGGGTGGAGCAGCCCCAGCATTTT,CASSEALGVEQPQHF
TRBV4-3,.,few,TRBJ1-2,TGCGCCAGCAGCCAAGATCGGGCTAACTATGGCTACACCTTC,CASSQDRANYGYTF
TRBV14,.,.,TRBJ2-2,TGTGCCAGCAGCCAGGCCCAGACGAAGCTGTTTTTT,CASSQAQTKLFF